This T cell receptor (beta chain) was identified during a study of T cells expressing NK-cell markers. Study information: Repertoire data for TCR beta were derived from sorted T cells (CD3+CD56+NKG2C+, CD3+CD56+NKG2C- and CD3+CD56-NKG2C+).

In germline, CDR1 is SGHRS, CDR2 YFSETQ. CDR3 size: 15 residues. With the 5' RACE reads reprocessed, TCRdb shows one record per CDR3 protein and no DNA. Its table lists about 30,000 distinct CDR3 sequences. Overall study results and limits: The leading position in the CD3+CD56-NKG2C+ fraction of a handful of donors also went to these clonotypes. The share of CD8+ T cells held by dominant NKG2C+ clonotypes was 1.0-7.0% in about six donors.

About this clonotype: Its antigen remains unidentified.

The source material was blood T cells: a sorted CD56 or NKG2C T cell subset, CD4+ or CD8+ T cells, or bulk PBMC T cells (not recorded which). The gene calls are TRBV5-1 and TRBJ2-5; TCRdb lists TRBD2, though no DNA is available to test this call. This TCR was sampled from a woman between 18 and 70 years old in good health. CDR3 loop: CASSFRGGNQETQYF.